This T cell receptor (beta chain) is from a study of blood T cell repertoires in COVID-19. Germline V lookup: CDR1 LGHNA, CDR2 YNFKEQ. V lost 0 bases and J 3 bases, leaving 12 bases between the germline ends. The CDR3 runs 16 residues. How the authors handled the data: Scientists estimated how many nucleated cells there were by amplifying reference gene primers. The protocol was immunoSEQ multiplex PCR, while the TCRdb copy is restricted to in-frame clones and leaves out a portion. D and trimming were read from the DNA, whereas the V and J calls and clone size are those reported in that table. This sample has 210,000 or so clones, with about four fifths found just once.

The chain is built from TRBV4-2 and TRBJ1-3; unclear D gene. Sequencing was carried out using peripheral blood. The clonotype originates from a woman older than 75 with acute or convalescent COVID-19. CDR3 nucleotides: TGTGCCAGCAGCCAAGATCAGTACGCGGGTGGAAACACCATATATTTT. This translates into CASSQDQYAGGNTIYF.